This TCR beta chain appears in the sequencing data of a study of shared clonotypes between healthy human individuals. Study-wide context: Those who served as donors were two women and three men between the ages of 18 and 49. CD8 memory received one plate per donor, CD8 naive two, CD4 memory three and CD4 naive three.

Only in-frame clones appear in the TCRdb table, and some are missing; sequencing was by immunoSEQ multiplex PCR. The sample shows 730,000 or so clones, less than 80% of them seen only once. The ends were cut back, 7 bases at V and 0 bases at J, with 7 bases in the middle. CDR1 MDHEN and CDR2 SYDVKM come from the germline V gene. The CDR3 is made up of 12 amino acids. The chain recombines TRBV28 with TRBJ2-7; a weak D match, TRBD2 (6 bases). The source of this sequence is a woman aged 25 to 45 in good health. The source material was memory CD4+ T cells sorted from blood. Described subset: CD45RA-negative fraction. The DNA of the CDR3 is TGTGCCAGCAACGGGAGCTCCTACGAGCAGTACTTC. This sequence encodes CASNGSSYEQYF.